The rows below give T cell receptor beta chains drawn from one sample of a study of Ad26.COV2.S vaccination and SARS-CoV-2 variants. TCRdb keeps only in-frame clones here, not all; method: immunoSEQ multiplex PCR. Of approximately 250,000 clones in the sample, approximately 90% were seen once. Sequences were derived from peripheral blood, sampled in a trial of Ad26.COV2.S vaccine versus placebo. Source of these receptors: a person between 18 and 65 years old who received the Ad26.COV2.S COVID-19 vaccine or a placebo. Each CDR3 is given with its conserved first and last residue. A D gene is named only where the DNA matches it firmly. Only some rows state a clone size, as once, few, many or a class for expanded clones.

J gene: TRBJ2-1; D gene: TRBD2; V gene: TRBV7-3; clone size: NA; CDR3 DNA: TGTGCCAGCAGCTCTCAAGCGGGAGTGAGCTACAATGAGCAGTTCTTC; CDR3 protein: CASSSQAGVSYNEQFF
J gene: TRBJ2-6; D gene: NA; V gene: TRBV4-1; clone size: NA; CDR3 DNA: TGCGCCAGCAGCCAAGATACGGGAGCCAACGTCCTGACTTTC; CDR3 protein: CASSQDTGANVLTF
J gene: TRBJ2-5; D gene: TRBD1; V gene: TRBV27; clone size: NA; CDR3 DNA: TGTGCCAGCAGTTCACAGGGGGCTTGGGAGACCCAGTACTTC; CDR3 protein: CASSSQGAWETQYF
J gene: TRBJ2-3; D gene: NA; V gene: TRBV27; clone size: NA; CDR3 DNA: TGTGCCAGCAGTCCACTTGGACCGCCCGGGGATACGCAGTATTTT; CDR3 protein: CASSPLGPPGDTQYF
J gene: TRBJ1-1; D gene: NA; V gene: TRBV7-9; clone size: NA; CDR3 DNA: TGTGCCAGCAGCCCGGGTCGAGAGGGTAGGGCTGAAGCTTTCTTT; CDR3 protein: CASSPGREGRAEAFF
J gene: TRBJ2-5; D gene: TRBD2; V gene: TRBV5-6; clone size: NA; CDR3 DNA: TGTGCCAGCAGCTTAGGACTAGATCAAGAGACCCAGTACTTC; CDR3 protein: CASSLGLDQETQYF
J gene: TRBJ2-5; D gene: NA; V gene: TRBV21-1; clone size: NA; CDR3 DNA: TGTGCCAGCAGCAAATCATCGGCAGAGACCCAGTACTTC; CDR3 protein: CASSKSSAETQYF
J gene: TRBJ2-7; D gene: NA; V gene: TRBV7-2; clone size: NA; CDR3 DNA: TGTGCCAGCAGCTTAGCAGGGGCGGGATACGAGCAGTACTTC; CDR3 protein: CASSLAGAGYEQYF
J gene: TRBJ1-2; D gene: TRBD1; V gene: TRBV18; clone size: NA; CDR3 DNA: TGTGCCAGCTCACCAATGGACAGGGTACAATCTAACTATGGCTACACCTTC; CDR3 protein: CASSPMDRVQSNYGYTF
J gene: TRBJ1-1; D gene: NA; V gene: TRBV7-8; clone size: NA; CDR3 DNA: TGTGCCAGCAGCTTAGTATCGCAGGTTGGGACTGAAGCTTTCTTT; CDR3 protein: CASSLVSQVGTEAFF
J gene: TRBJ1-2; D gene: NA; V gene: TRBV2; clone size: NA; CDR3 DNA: TGTGCCAGCAGTGAAGGCGGCGGCCCTAACTATGGCTACACCTTC; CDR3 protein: CASSEGGGPNYGYTF
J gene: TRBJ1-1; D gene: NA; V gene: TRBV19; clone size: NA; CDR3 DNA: TGTGCCAGTAGTATTTCTGAGAGGAGGGTTGCTACTGAAGCTTTCTTT; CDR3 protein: CASSISERRVATEAFF
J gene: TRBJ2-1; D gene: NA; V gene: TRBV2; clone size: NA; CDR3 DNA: TGTGCCAGCAGTGCGGGGCGGGTCCCCATGGATGAGCAGTTCTTC; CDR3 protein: CASSAGRVPMDEQFF
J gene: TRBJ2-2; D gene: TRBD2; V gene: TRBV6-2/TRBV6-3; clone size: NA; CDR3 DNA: TGTGCCAGCAGTTACACCCCACATCTAGCGGGGAGGACCGGGGAGCTGTTTTTT; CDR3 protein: CASSYTPHLAGRTGELFF
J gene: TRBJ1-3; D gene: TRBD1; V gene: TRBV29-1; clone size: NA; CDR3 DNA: TGCAGCGTTGAACCACGGACAGGGCAAGACGGAAACACCATATATTTT; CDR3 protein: CSVEPRTGQDGNTIYF
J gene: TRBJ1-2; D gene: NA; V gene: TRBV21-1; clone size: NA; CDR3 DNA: TGTGCCAGCAGCAAAGATCGAGAACAGGGGAACTATGGCTACACCTTC; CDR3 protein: CASSKDREQGNYGYTF
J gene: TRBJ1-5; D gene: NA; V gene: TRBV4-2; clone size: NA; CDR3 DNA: TGTGCCAGCAGCCTAGTAGGGTCCCCAGAAGGCAATCAGCCCCAGCATTTT; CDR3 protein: CASSLVGSPEGNQPQHF
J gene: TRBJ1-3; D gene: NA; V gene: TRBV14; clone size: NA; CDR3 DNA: TGTGCCAGCAGCCAGGGGGCAGGGTTTTACTCTGGAAACACCATATATTTT; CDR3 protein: CASSQGAGFYSGNTIYF
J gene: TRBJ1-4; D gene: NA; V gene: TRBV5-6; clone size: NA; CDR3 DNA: TGTGCCAGCAGCTTGGGCCCAGGCCCGAATGAAAAACTGTTTTTT; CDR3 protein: CASSLGPGPNEKLFF
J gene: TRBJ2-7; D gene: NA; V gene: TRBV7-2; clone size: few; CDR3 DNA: TGTGCCAGCAGCTTATCCTACGAGCAGTACTTC; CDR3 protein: CASSLSYEQYF
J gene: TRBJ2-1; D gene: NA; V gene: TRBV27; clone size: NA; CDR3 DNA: TGTGCCAGCAGTCCCTTAGGACATTCAAGAAACTACAATGAGCAGTTCTTC; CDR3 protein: CASSPLGHSRNYNEQFF
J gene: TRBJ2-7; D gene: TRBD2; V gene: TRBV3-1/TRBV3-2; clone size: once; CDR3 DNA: TGTGCCAGCAGCCGCGGAGCAGCGGGGGCCTTAGGGGCCGAGCAGTACTTC; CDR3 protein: CASSRGAAGALGAEQYF
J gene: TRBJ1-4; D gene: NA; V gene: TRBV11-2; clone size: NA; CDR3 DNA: TGTGCCAGCAGCCCCCTTGGAAGAGGGGAACTTAATGAAAAACTGTTTTTT; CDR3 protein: CASSPLGRGELNEKLFF
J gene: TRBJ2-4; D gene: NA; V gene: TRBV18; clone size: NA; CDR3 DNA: TGTGCCAGCTCGTTTGGGGGGTCCAAAAACATTCAGTACTTC; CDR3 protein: CASSFGGSKNIQYF
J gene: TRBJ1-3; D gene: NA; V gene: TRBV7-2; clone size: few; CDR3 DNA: TGTGCCAGCATCAAGAATCCCAACAGCTACTCTGGAAACACCATATATTTT; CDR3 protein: CASIKNPNSYSGNTIYF
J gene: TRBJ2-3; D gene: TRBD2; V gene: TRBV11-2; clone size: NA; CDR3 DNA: TGTGCCAGCAGCTTAGGGCTAGCGGGAGGCGGGACGCAGTATTTT; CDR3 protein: CASSLGLAGGGTQYF
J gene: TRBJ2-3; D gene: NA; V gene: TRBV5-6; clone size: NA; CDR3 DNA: TGTGCCTCTTCCCGGGGAACCACAGATACGCAGTATTTT; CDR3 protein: CASSRGTTDTQYF
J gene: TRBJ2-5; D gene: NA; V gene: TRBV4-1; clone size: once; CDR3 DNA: TGCGCCAGCAGCCACGATTACCGACTAGGAGGGCAAGAGACCCAGTACTTC; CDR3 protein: CASSHDYRLGGQETQYF
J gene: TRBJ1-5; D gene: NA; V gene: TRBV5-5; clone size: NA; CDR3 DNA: TGTGCCAGCAGCTTGGGAAGCCCGGGCAATCAGCCCCAGCATTTT; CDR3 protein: CASSLGSPGNQPQHF
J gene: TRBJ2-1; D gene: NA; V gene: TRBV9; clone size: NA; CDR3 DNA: TGTGCCAGCAGCGTAGGACGGGATTGGTCGAATGAGCAGTTCTTC; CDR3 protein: CASSVGRDWSNEQFF
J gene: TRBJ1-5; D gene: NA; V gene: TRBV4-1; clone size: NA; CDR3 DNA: TGCGCCAGCAGCCAACTTATCACAGGGAATCAGCCCCAGCATTTT; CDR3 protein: CASSQLITGNQPQHF
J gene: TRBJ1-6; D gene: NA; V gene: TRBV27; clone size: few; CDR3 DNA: TGTGCCAGCACGGGGGAGTTGGCACCCCTCCACTTT; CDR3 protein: CASTGELAPLHF
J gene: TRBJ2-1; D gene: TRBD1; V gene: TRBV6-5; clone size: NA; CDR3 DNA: TGTGCCAGCAGACAACCCGGGACAGGGAGTAGGCAGTTCTTC; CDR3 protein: CASRQPGTGSRQFF
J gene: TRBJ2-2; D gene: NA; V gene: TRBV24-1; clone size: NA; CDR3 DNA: TGTGCCACCAGTGATTGGATTTCAAACACCGGGGAGCTGTTTTTT; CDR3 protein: CATSDWISNTGELFF
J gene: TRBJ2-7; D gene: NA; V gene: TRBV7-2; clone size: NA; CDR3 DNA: TGTGCCAGCAGCTTATCGAGGGGTTCCTACGAGCAGTACTTC; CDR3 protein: CASSLSRGSYEQYF
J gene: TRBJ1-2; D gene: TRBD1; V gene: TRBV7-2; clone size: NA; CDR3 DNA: TGTGCCAGCAGCTTAGGAGGGGGCGGGGGCTACACCTTC; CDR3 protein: CASSLGGGGGYTF
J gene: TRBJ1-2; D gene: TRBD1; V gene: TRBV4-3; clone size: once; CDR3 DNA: TGCGCCAGCAGCCACGGACAGGGGGCGAGTGGCTACACCTTC; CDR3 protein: CASSHGQGASGYTF
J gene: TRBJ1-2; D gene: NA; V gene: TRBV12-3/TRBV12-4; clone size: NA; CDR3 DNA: TGTGCCAGCAGTTTAGAAGGGTTTGGCTACACCTTC; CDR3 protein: CASSLEGFGYTF
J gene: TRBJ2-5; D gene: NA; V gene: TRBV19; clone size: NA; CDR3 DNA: TGTGCCAGTAGTCCTAGGACGCCGCGGGAGACCCAGTACTTC; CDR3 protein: CASSPRTPRETQYF
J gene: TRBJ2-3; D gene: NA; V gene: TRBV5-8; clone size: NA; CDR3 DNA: TGTGCCAGCAGCACGGGAGCCTATACGCAGTATTTT; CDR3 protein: CASSTGAYTQYF
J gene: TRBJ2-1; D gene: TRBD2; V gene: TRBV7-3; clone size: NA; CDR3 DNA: TGTGCCAGCAGCGTAGACGGGGGGGCATACAATGAGCAGTTCTTC; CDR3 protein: CASSVDGGAYNEQFF